Presented here are 30 T cell receptor beta chains from one specimen sequenced in a study of chemoradiotherapy in HPV16-positive cancers. Profiling relied on immunoSEQ multiplex PCR, and the TCRdb table lists in-frame clones only, not all of them. The sample records about 24,000 clones, about 90% being singletons. Source: blood, taken from a patient who underwent chemoradiotherapy. These receptors all stem from a human donor with HPV-associated anogenital cancer.

The chain combines TRBV19 with TRBJ1-4; the D is unclear. This CDR3 is 15 amino acids long. Germline CDR1 LNHDA, CDR2 SQIVND (reference sequence). The ends were cut back, 5 bases at V and 5 bases at J, with 15 bases in the middle. CDR3 nucleotide sequence: TGTGCCAGTAGTCCGCAAGTGGCCTTAAATGAAAAACTGTTTTTT. Amino acids: CASSPQVALNEKLFF.

The chain recombines TRBV4-2 with TRBJ2-4; tentative D call: TRBD1 (7 bases). With 0 bases removed from V and 6 bases from J, the gap between germline ends came to 15 bases. This CDR3 contains 16 residues. Germline V gene lookup returns CDR1 LGHNA and CDR2 YNFKEQ. CDR3 coding DNA: TGTGCCAGCAGCCAAGATCCGCAGGGGGGTACAAACATTCAGTACTTC. Protein: CASSQDPQGGTNIQYF.

The rearrangement joins TRBV9 to TRBJ1-1, with D hard to call. Germline assignment: CDR1 SGDLS and CDR2 YYNGEE. Trimming took off 3 bases at V and 8 bases at J, with 20 bases between the two ends. CDR3 length: 15 amino acids. CDR3 in amino acids: CASSADGAPTEEAFF. In DNA form, the CDR3 reads TGTGCCAGCAGCGCCGACGGCGCCCCAACTGAGGAAGCTTTCTTT.

The J gene is TRBJ2-2, the V gene TRBV5-6, with TRBD2 identical over 11 bases. Germline values: CDR1 SGHDT, CDR2 YYEEEE. The CDR3 spans 16 residues. After removal of 0 bases from V and 5 bases from J, the junction contained 3 bases not matched to a gene. This chain's CDR3 is CASSLGLAGFTGELFF. The CDR3 DNA reads TGTGCCAGCAGCTTGGGACTAGCGGGATTTACCGGGGAGCTGTTTTTT.

The V gene is TRBV7-2, the J gene TRBJ2-5; 11 nucleotides agree with TRBD2. Germline-derived CDR1 and CDR2 are SGHTA and FQGNSA. V lost 2 bases, J lost 4 bases, and 6 bases stayed unmatched. CDR3 length equals 16 residues. CDR3 amino acids: CASSLNPGLAGETQYF. CDR3 coding DNA: TGTGCCAGCAGCTTAAACCCAGGACTAGCGGGAGAGACCCAGTACTTC.

The chain employs TRBV6-5 and TRBJ2-3; D is unresolved. Germline V lookup: CDR1 MNHEY, CDR2 SVGAGI. The CDR3 sequence is 15 residues long. The V end lost 5 bases, the J end lost 2 bases, and 14 bases lay between the germline ends. CDR3 sequence reads: CASSANRRVTDTQYF. The DNA for the CDR3 is TGTGCCAGCAGTGCTAACCGACGGGTCACAGATACGCAGTATTTT.

The rearrangement joins TRBV6-5 to TRBJ2-2; D possibly uses TRBD1 or TRBD2 (5 bases each). This CDR3 has 12 amino acids. Germline V gives CDR1 MNHEY, CDR2 SVGAGI. Trimming stripped 8 bases from V and 7 bases from J, with 11 bases between. The CDR3 loop is CASGTPGGELFF. In DNA form, the CDR3 reads TGTGCCAGCGGGACCCCCGGCGGGGAGCTGTTTTTT.

The chain recombines TRBV19 with TRBJ2-5; D is tentatively TRBD1 or TRBD2 (5 bases each). Germline CDR1 and CDR2: LNHDA and SQIVND (reference sequence). This CDR3 has 14 amino acids. The V and J ends lost 5 bases and 2 bases respectively, with 12 bases between them. The CDR3 nucleotides read TGTGCCAGTAGTCCGGGACCAAGTCAAGAGACCCAGTACTTC. It yields the protein CASSPGPSQETQYF. Full variable domain (missing parts from reference TRBV19 and TRBJ2-5): DGGITQSPKYLFRKEGQNVTLSCEQNLNHDAMYWYRQDPGQGLRLIYYSQIVNDFQKGDIAEGYSVSREKKESFPLTVTSAQKNPTAFYLCASSPGPSQETQYFGPGTRLLVL.

The V gene is TRBV25-1, the J gene TRBJ2-3, with D hard to call. Germline CDR1 and CDR2: MGHDK and SYGVNS. The CDR3 has 13 amino acids. Deletions cut 3 bases from V and 5 bases from J, with 9 bases between. The CDR3 here is CASSDDFGDTQYF. The CDR3 nucleotides are TGTGCCAGCAGTGATGATTTTGGAGATACGCAGTATTTT.

The V call is TRBV2, the J call TRBJ2-7; 15 bases are a match to TRBD2. After removal of 5 bases from V and 2 bases from J, the junction contained 10 bases not matched to a gene. This CDR3 spans 18 amino acids. The germline V gene encodes CDR1 SNHLY and CDR2 FYNNEI. CDR3 protein: CASSRGLAGGDPTYEQYF. The DNA of the CDR3 is TGTGCCAGCAGTAGGGGACTAGCGGGGGGCGATCCCACCTACGAGCAGTACTTC. The full variable domain, with the rest looked up from reference TRBV2 and TRBJ2-7, is EPEVTQTPSHQVTQMGQEVILRCVPISNHLYFYWYRQILGQKVEFLVSFYNNEISEKSEIFDDQFSVERPDGSNFTLKIRSTKLEDSAMYFCASSRGLAGGDPTYEQYFGPGTRLTVT.

The V gene is TRBV13, the J gene TRBJ1-2; 9 bases match TRBD1. The CDR3 spans 12 residues. V lost 6 bases, J lost 7 bases, and 3 bases stayed unmatched. The germline CDR1 and CDR2 sequences are PRHDT and FYEKMQ (reference sequence). For the CDR3, the DNA is TGTGCCAGCAGTGGACAGGGGAGTGGCTACACCTTC. Protein sequence: CASSGQGSGYTF.

This clone has only one observation. This sequence joins TRBV4-3 and TRBJ2-1; 13 bases agree with TRBD2. V dropped 4 bases and J dropped 2; count of bases not matched to a gene: 5. CDR1 and CDR2 (germline): LGHNA, YSLEER. There are 17 residues in the CDR3. The CDR3 loop reads CASSREGLAGPYNEQFF. The CDR3 DNA sequence: TGCGCCAGCAGCCGCGAGGGACTAGCGGGGCCCTACAATGAGCAGTTCTTC.

This clone is labeled as large. The chain recombines TRBV6-5 with TRBJ2-1; TRBD2 aligns across 10 bases. The CDR3 totals 11 residues. The V and J ends lost 6 bases and 14 bases, in that order; junction bases with no gene match: 4. Germline V CDR1 and CDR2: MNHEY, SVGAGI. This CDR3 reads CASRRGLAEFF. CDR3 sequence (DNA): TGTGCCAGCAGACGCGGACTAGCGGAGTTCTTC.

This rearrangement joins TRBV7-2 to TRBJ1-4; 11 positions match TRBD1. This CDR3 region has 16 residues. With V trimmed by 4 bases and J by 8 bases, 9 bases remained unmatched. Germline CDR1 reads SGHTA; CDR2 reads FQGNSA. This CDR3 reads CASSSLADRGHEKLFF. The CDR3 DNA reads TGTGCCAGCAGCTCTCTTGCGGACAGGGGGCACGAAAAACTGTTTTTT.

V usage is TRBV7-8 and J usage is TRBJ1-1, with a possible D match to TRBD1 (5 bases). Germline V gene data show CDR1 as SGHVS and CDR2 as FQNEAQ. V lost 4 bases and J 5 bases, leaving 11 bases between the germline ends. CDR3 length: 13 amino acids. In nucleotides, the CDR3 is TGTGCCAGCAGCTCAAGGGGCCGTACTGAAGCTTTCTTT. It yields the protein CASSSRGRTEAFF.

The rearrangement joins TRBV19 to TRBJ1-2; weak D call: TRBD1 (5 bases). Trimming pared 8 bases from V and 4 bases from J, leaving 14 bases between. Looked up from germline, CDR1 is LNHDA and CDR2 is SQIVND (reference sequence). This CDR3 has 13 amino acids. This CDR3 reads CASCRDPCYGYTF. The CDR3 coding sequence is TGTGCCAGTTGCCGGGACCCATGCTATGGCTACACCTTC.

This clone is a singleton in its sample. The rearrangement uses TRBV11-3 and TRBJ2-1, with TRBD2 matching 14 bases. The junction had 5 bases not matched to a gene; V was cut back by 2 bases and J by 8 bases. CDR1 and CDR2 from the germline V gene are SGHNT and YENEEA. The CDR3 covers 16 residues. CDR3 sequence (DNA): TGTGCCAGCAGCTTACAGGGACTAGCGGGAGTCGATGAGCAGTTCTTC. Its protein is CASSLQGLAGVDEQFF.

The chain combines TRBV2 with TRBJ1-3, with 8 positions matching TRBD1. After removal of 5 bases from V and 0 bases from J, the junction contained 9 bases not matched to a gene. The CDR3 covers 17 residues. Per germline, CDR1 SNHLY and CDR2 FYNNEI. The CDR3 DNA reads TGTGCCAGCAGTCGAGTAGGGGACAGGAGCTCTGGAAACACCATATATTTT. This encodes CASSRVGDRSSGNTIYF.

The chain combines TRBV9 with TRBJ2-7; 8 bases map to TRBD2. V lost 3 bases to trimming and J lost 4 bases; unmatched junction nucleotides: 6. The CDR3 has 14 residues. The germline gives CDR1 SGDLS, CDR2 YYNGEE. The CDR3 coding sequence is TGTGCCAGCAGCGAGGGACTAGTAAGTTACGAGCAGTACTTC. Residues: CASSEGLVSYEQYF.

The rearrangement uses TRBV29-1 and TRBJ2-5, with 9 bases fitting TRBD1. Germline loops: CDR1 SQVTM, CDR2 ANQGSEA. The junction had 8 bases not matched to a gene; V was cut back by 4 bases and J by 5 bases. The CDR3 is 14 residues long. The CDR3 DNA reads as TGCAGCGTTGGGGGGACAGGGTCAGGCGAGACCCAGTACTTC. Protein: CSVGGTGSGETQYF.

V gene TRBV5-4 combines with J gene TRBJ2-2, with a tentative D call TRBD2 (6 bases). The germline CDR1 and CDR2 sequences are SGHNT and YYREEE (reference sequence). V was shortened by 4 bases and J by 1 base, with 11 bases between the two germline ends. The length of the CDR3 is 15 residues. This CDR3 reads CASSLGGMNTGELFF. CDR3 nucleotide sequence: TGTGCCAGCAGCCTCGGAGGGATGAACACCGGGGAGCTGTTTTTT. The full variable domain, completed using reference TRBV5-4 and TRBJ2-2, is ETGVTQSPTHLIKTRGQQVTLRCSSQSGHNTVSWYQQALGQGPQFIFQYYREEENGRGNFPPRFSGLQFPNYSSELNVNALELDDSALYLCASSLGGMNTGELFFGEGSRLTVL.

The chain has TRBV5-1 and TRBJ2-1; 12 bases match TRBD2. The CDR3 runs 15 residues. The germline V gene encodes CDR1 SGHRS and CDR2 YFSETQ. Trimming removed 4 bases from V and 9 bases from J; junction bases left unmatched: 8. CDR3 nucleotides: TGCGCCAGCAGCCCCCTAGCGGGAGGGCCTGGTGAGCAGTTCTTC. Translating gives CASSPLAGGPGEQFF. Full variable domain (missing parts from reference TRBV5-1 and TRBJ2-1): KAGVTQTPRYLIKTRGQQVTLSCSPISGHRSVSWYQQTPGQGLQFLFEYFSETQRNKGNFPGRFSGRQFSNSRSEMNVSTLELGDSALYLCASSPLAGGPGEQFFGPGTRLTVL.

In its sample, this clone was seen a few times. This chain connects TRBV14 to TRBJ1-1; no definite D call. The CDR3 extends over 17 amino acids. Germline CDR1 is SGHDN and CDR2 is FVKESK. Trimming took off 1 base at V and 3 bases at J, with 18 bases between the two ends. The CDR3 DNA reads as TGTGCCAGCAGCCAAGTGCATCCTAAAGGGCAACACACTGAAGCTTTCTTT. As protein: CASSQVHPKGQHTEAFF.

A few counts support this clone. V gene TRBV6-1 combines with J gene TRBJ1-4; D gene uncertain. Germline lookup yields CDR1 MNHNS and CDR2 SASEGT. The CDR3 has 13 residues. The germline V and J ends were trimmed by 3 bases and 10 bases, with 12 bases remaining between them. The CDR3 sequence: CASSDVLRGKLFF. As DNA, the CDR3 is TGTGCCAGCAGTGATGTCCTACGGGGAAAACTGTTTTTT.

This clone qualifies as medium-sized. This chain connects TRBV5-1 to TRBJ1-4, with 11 bases fitting TRBD1. The length of the CDR3 is 13 residues. Germline CDR1 SGHRS, CDR2 YFSETQ. The junction had 0 bases not matched to a gene; V was cut back by 0 bases and J by 11 bases. CDR3 DNA sequence: TGCGCCAGCAGCTTGGGGGACAGGGGGAAACTGTTTTTT. This gives the protein CASSLGDRGKLFF.

The chain carries TRBV7-9 and TRBJ2-7, with 8 positions matching TRBD1. The CDR3 runs 15 residues. Germline loops: CDR1 SEHNR, CDR2 FQNEAQ (reference sequence). J lost 3 bases, V lost 4 bases, and 8 bases had no gene match. The chain's CDR3 is CASSSPGQVNYEQYF. For the CDR3, the DNA is TGTGCCAGCAGCTCACCGGGACAGGTTAACTACGAGCAGTACTTC.

The chain is built from TRBV30 and TRBJ2-3, with 7 positions matching TRBD2. After removal of 5 bases from V and 2 bases from J, the junction contained 4 bases not matched to a gene. The CDR3 totals 13 residues. The germline gives CDR1 GTSNPN, CDR2 SVGIG (reference sequence). CDR3 in DNA: TGTGCCTGGGGAGCGGGGAACACAGATACGCAGTATTTT. This gives the protein CAWGAGNTDTQYF.

V usage is TRBV5-4 and J usage is TRBJ2-2; 10 bases match TRBD1. The V and J ends lost 4 bases and 3 bases, in that order; junction bases with no gene match: 0. The CDR3 covers 14 residues. Per germline, CDR1 SGHNT and CDR2 YYREEE (reference sequence). This CDR3 reads CASSGTGDTGELFF. In nucleotides, the CDR3 is TGTGCCAGCAGCGGGACAGGGGACACCGGGGAGCTGTTTTTT.

This clone was picked up one time. This may stem from a read error, because a much larger clone lies one nucleotide away. V and J are TRBV5-1 and TRBJ2-6, with D perhaps matching TRBD2 (5 bases). Germline lookup yields CDR1 SGHRS and CDR2 YFSETQ. There are 16 residues in the CDR3. The V gene lost 0 bases and the J gene lost 2 bases, with 9 bases spanning the gap. The CDR3 loop is CASSLGRSAGANVLTF. As DNA, the CDR3 is TGCGCCAGCAGCTTGGGGCGTAGCGCTGGGGCCAACGTCCTGACTTTC. The full variable domain, its missing parts supplied by reference TRBV5-1 and TRBJ2-6, is KAGVTQTPRYLIKTRGQQVTLSCSPISGHRSVSWYQQTPGQGLQFLFEYFSETQRNKGNFPGRFSGRQFSNSRSEMNVSTLELGDSALYLCASSLGRSAGANVLTFGAGSRLTVL.

This clone has a handful of counts. V and J are TRBV5-8 and TRBJ2-7, with D possibly being TRBD2 (5 bases). This CDR3 contains 13 residues. Germline CDR1 and CDR2: SGHTS and YDEGEE. V was pared by 2 bases and J by 2 bases, with 8 bases between. This CDR3 is CASSLADPYEQYF. The CDR3 nucleotides are TGTGCCAGCAGCTTAGCGGACCCCTACGAGCAGTACTTC.